The 22 T cell receptor beta chains below come from one sample, sequenced in a study of PD-L1 blockade in urothelial cancer. Clones were read by immunoSEQ multiplex PCR, and TCRdb kept only the in-frame ones, dropping some. The sample shows 15,000 to 20,000 clones, under 85% of them seen only once. Time point in this sample: peripheral blood 6 weeks after treatment start. This material consisted of PBMCs, taken around atezolizumab (anti-PD-L1) treatment. Source of these receptors: a middle-aged man with urothelial cancer.

The chain links TRBV28 to TRBJ2-1; tentatively, D is TRBD1 (6 bases). The CDR3 is 14 amino acids. Germline CDR1 is MDHEN and CDR2 is SYDVKM. The V and J ends lost 6 bases and 6 bases respectively, with 15 bases between them. In DNA, the CDR3 is TGTGCCAGCAGGGCTGAGGTGGGGGCCAATGAGCAGTTCTTC. Translating it yields CASRAEVGANEQFF.

The V call is TRBV2, the J call TRBJ1-5; 8 positions agree with TRBD1. Germline CDR1 is SNHLY and CDR2 is FYNNEI. This CDR3 is built from 15 residues. V was clipped by 8 bases and J by 2 bases; unmatched bases: 8. CDR3 bases: TGTGCCAGCGGACAGGGCCTGTCGGGCAATCAGCCCCAGCATTTT. This codes for CASGQGLSGNQPQHF.

This clone was observed a few times. The rearrangement joins TRBV6-5 to TRBJ1-1, with D maybe TRBD1 (5 bases). This CDR3 region has 12 residues. The V end lost 5 bases, the J end lost 11 bases, and 15 bases lay between the germline ends. Germline V gives CDR1 MNHEY, CDR2 SVGAGI. In nucleotides, the CDR3 is TGTGCCAGCAGTCTAACGGGCGGGGGGGCTTTCTTT. Residues: CASSLTGGGAFF.

This clone was seen only a few times. The chain links TRBV19 to TRBJ1-1, with 7 bases matching TRBD1. V shed 2 bases and J 5 bases; nucleotides not matched to a gene: 5. Germline CDR1 and CDR2: LNHDA and SQIVND (reference sequence). The CDR3 totals 14 residues. CDR3 loop: CASSIKGAGTEAFF. CDR3 DNA: TGTGCCAGTAGTATAAAGGGGGCAGGGACTGAAGCTTTCTTT.

The chain uses TRBV28 and TRBJ2-7, with D perhaps TRBD1 (5 bases). V was shortened by 4 bases and J by 8 bases, with 12 bases between the two germline ends. Germline CDR1 is MDHEN and CDR2 is SYDVKM. This CDR3 is built from 12 residues. For the CDR3, the DNA is TGTGCCAGCAGTTCTTATGCAGGGAAGCAGTACGTC. Translation gives CASSSYAGKQYV.

The rearrangement uses TRBV23-1 and TRBJ1-4; D not certain. TRBV23-1 is given ORF status, its function remaining uncertain. The CDR3 runs 12 residues. Trimming took 7 bases from V and 7 from J, leaving 10 bases between them. The CDR3 bases are TGCGCCAGCAACCTGGCAGTTGAAAAACTGTTTTTT. Translation gives CASNLAVEKLFF.

The chain couples TRBV5-6 to TRBJ1-4, with D unclear. This CDR3 has 17 amino acids. The V gene's germline CDR1 is SGHDT and CDR2 YYEEEE. V was shortened by 1 base and J by 8 bases, with 21 bases between the two germline ends. CDR3 loop: CASSLFSTTQGGEKLFF. DNA of the CDR3: TGTGCCAGCAGCTTGTTCTCGACCACTCAAGGAGGGGAAAAACTGTTTTTT.

The CDR3 nucleotides are TGTGCCAGCAACGAGGCCGTCCGGGGGGAGACCCAGTACTTC. Translation: CASNEAVRGETQYF. The rearrangement uses TRBV28 and TRBJ2-5; perhaps TRBD2 as D (6 bases). The CDR3 is 14 amino acids. Trimming stripped 7 bases from V and 5 bases from J, with 17 bases between. CDR1 and CDR2 (germline): MDHEN, SYDVKM. The full variable domain, with the rest looked up from reference TRBV28 and TRBJ2-5, is DVKVTQSSRYLVKRTGEKVFLECVQDMDHENMFWYRQDPGLGLRLIYFSYDVKMKEKGDIPEGYSVSREKKERFSLILESASTNQTSMYLCASNEAVRGETQYFGPGTRLLVL.

V and J are TRBV11-3 and TRBJ1-3, with TRBD1 matching over 9 bases. The V and J ends lost 6 bases and 0 bases, in that order; junction bases with no gene match: 9. Germline V CDR1 and CDR2: SGHNT, YENEEA. The CDR3 runs to 17 residues. This CDR3 reads CASRARQGGSSGNTIYF. CDR3 in DNA: TGTGCCAGCAGGGCTAGACAGGGGGGCTCCTCTGGAAACACCATATATTTT.

V usage is TRBV27 and J usage is TRBJ2-2, with D possibly matching TRBD2 (6 bases). CDR3 length equals 17 residues. V lost 0 bases, J lost 4 bases, and 15 bases lay in between. Per the germline V gene, CDR1 is MNHEY and CDR2 is SMNVEV (reference sequence). CDR3 coding DNA: TGTGCCAGCAGTTTATCGTCGTGGGGGGTCTCCACCGGGGAGCTGTTTTTT. This encodes CASSLSSWGVSTGELFF.

This chain links TRBV9 with TRBJ2-3, with 8 bases that match TRBD2. With 3 bases clipped from V and 0 bases from J, the junction kept 6 bases outside the gene matches. This CDR3 has 16 amino acids. Germline CDR1 SGDLS, CDR2 YYNGEE. CDR3 bases: TGTGCCAGCAGCGCCAGACTAGCGAGTAGCACAGATACGCAGTATTTT. Its translation is CASSARLASSTDTQYF. Filled out from reference TRBV9 and TRBJ2-3, the complete variable domain reads DSGVTQTPKHLITATGQRVTLRCSPRSGDLSVYWYQQSLDQGLQFLIQYYNGEERAKGNILERFSAQQFPDLHSELNLSSLELGDSALYFCASSARLASSTDTQYFGPGTRLTVL.

This chain links TRBV11-2 with TRBJ1-5, with D maybe TRBD1 (6 bases). Germline CDR1 is SGHAT and CDR2 is FQNNGV. The CDR3 has 14 residues. V was cut by 5 bases and J by 0 bases, with 8 bases left in between. CDR3 sequence: CASSLDSSNQPQHF. CDR3 sequence (DNA): TGTGCCAGCAGCCTGGACAGTAGCAATCAGCCCCAGCATTTT.

CDR3 in amino acids: CASSVYRGVESPLHF. DNA for the CDR3: TGTGCCAGCAGTGTTTACAGGGGAGTTGAGTCACCCCTCCACTTT. This chain connects TRBV2 to TRBJ1-6, with 7 bases fitting TRBD1. Germline V gene lookup returns CDR1 SNHLY and CDR2 FYNNEI. V lost 4 bases to trimming and J lost 10 bases; unmatched junction nucleotides: 10. The CDR3 spans 15 residues. The full variable domain, rest sourced from reference TRBV2 and TRBJ1-6, is EPEVTQTPSHQVTQMGQEVILRCVPISNHLYFYWYRQILGQKVEFLVSFYNNEISEKSEIFDDQFSVERPDGSNFTLKIRSTKLEDSAMYFCASSVYRGVESPLHFGNGTRLTVT.

The chain is built from TRBV6-1 and TRBJ1-2; D might be TRBD1 (5 bases). V was shortened by 5 bases and J by 2 bases, with 12 bases between the two germline ends. The CDR3 is 14 residues long. Germline CDR1 is MNHNS and CDR2 is SASEGT. CDR3 coding DNA: TGTGCCAGCAGTCCTTCGGGGGGGAACTATGGCTACACCTTC. Translated, it gives CASSPSGGNYGYTF.

This rearrangement joins TRBV10-3 to TRBJ1-1; 10 bases map to TRBD1. Losses at the gene ends were 6 bases for V and 4 bases for J; bases not matched to a gene: 2. The CDR3 is 13 residues long. Germline V gene data show CDR1 as ENHRY and CDR2 as SYGVKD. The CDR3 region has the DNA TGTGCCATCAGCCGGACAGGGGGCACTGAAGCTTTCTTT. The encoded protein is CAISRTGGTEAFF.

This clone was detected a few times. The chain couples TRBV7-8 to TRBJ1-6, with D perhaps TRBD1 (6 bases). Germline V gene sequence: CDR1 SGHVS, CDR2 FQNEAQ. The CDR3 sequence is 15 residues long. V was cut by 4 bases and J by 4 bases, with 11 bases left in between. CDR3: CASSSGQLYNSPLHF. The CDR3, as DNA: TGTGCCAGCAGCTCTGGACAGCTGTATAATTCACCCCTCCACTTT. The whole variable domain, filled in from reference TRBV7-8 and TRBJ1-6, reads GAGVSQSPRYKVAKRGQDVALRCDPISGHVSLFWYQQALGQGPEFLTYFQNEAQLDKSGLPSDRFFAERPEGSVSTLKIQRTQQEDSAVYLCASSSGQLYNSPLHFGNGTRLTVT.

This clone was seen a handful of times. The chain recombines TRBV7-9 with TRBJ2-2; 8 bases line up with TRBD1. CDR3 length: 16 residues. V lost 3 bases, J lost 4 bases, and 7 bases stayed unmatched. Germline V gene data show CDR1 as SEHNR and CDR2 as FQNEAQ (reference sequence). CDR3 residues: CASSFGQGFTTGELFF. Here the CDR3 DNA reads TGTGCCAGCAGCTTCGGACAGGGTTTTACCACCGGGGAGCTGTTTTTT.

The chain couples TRBV4-1 to TRBJ1-1; 10 bases are a match to TRBD1. Germline loops: CDR1 MGHRA, CDR2 YSYEKL. V trimming: 1 base; J trimming: 5 bases; junction bases outside the gene matches: 10. The CDR3 runs to 17 residues. CDR3 region: CASSQALRGQGLTEAFF. CDR3 sequence (DNA): TGCGCCAGCAGCCAAGCGCTCCGGGGACAGGGGTTGACTGAAGCTTTCTTT.

As regards this clone: Its ends do not fully match the called genes, so a read error is possible. The J gene is TRBJ2-7, the V gene TRBV7-7, with TRBD1 identical over 7 bases. The length of the CDR3 is 14 residues. Germline CDR1 reads SSHAT; CDR2 reads FNYEAQ (reference sequence). The CDR3 region is CASSSDRSSYEQYF. DNA of the CDR3: TGTGCTAGCAGCTCGGACAGGAGCTCCTACGAGCAGTACTTC.

The chain links TRBV5-1 to TRBJ2-1, with D perhaps TRBD1 (6 bases). In germline, CDR1 is SGHRS, CDR2 YFSETQ. Trimming took 4 bases from V and 4 from J, leaving 12 bases between them. This CDR3 has 14 residues. CDR3 coding DNA: TGCGCCAGCAGCCTAGGGGGACCATACAATGAGCAGTTCTTC. This encodes CASSLGGPYNEQFF.

The chain carries TRBV2 and TRBJ1-5, with D uncertain. The length of the CDR3 is 15 residues. Between the trimmed V and J ends, which lost 5 bases and 0 bases, there was a span of 11 bases. Per germline, CDR1 SNHLY and CDR2 FYNNEI. CDR3 sequence (DNA): TGTGCCAGCAGTCGCTCGACATCTAGCAATCAGCCCCAGCATTTT. Protein product: CASSRSTSSNQPQHF.

The table lists this clone with a few counts. The J gene is TRBJ2-7, the V gene TRBV20-1; TRBD2 aligns across 7 bases. Germline V gene lookup returns CDR1 DFQATT and CDR2 SNEGSKA (reference sequence). The CDR3 is 11 amino acids. CDR3: CSPAGGYEQYV. CDR3 in DNA: TGCAGCCCCGCCGGGGGGTACGAGCAGTACGTC.